This T cell receptor beta chain was captured in a study of blood T cell repertoires in COVID-19. Overall study: Sites in the United States, Italy and Spain provided acute and convalescent COVID-19 samples. T cells, B-cell-depleted T cells, or PBMCs supplied cDNA or gDNA.

Authors' data handling: Amplification with reference gene primers provided the estimates of nucleated cell counts. Here immunoSEQ multiplex PCR was the method, and the copy in TCRdb shows in-frame clones only, minus some. V and J calls and clone size are those listed in that table; D and trimming were worked out from the DNA. The table shows about 160,000 clones, with approximately 90% occurring only once. Germline assignment: CDR1 LGHDT and CDR2 YNNKEL (reference sequence). Trimming shortened V by 1 base and J by 7 bases, and 10 bases separated the two germline ends. The CDR3 totals 13 residues. The specimen sequenced was peripheral blood. The TCR comes from a young man with acute or convalescent COVID-19. This chain joins TRBV3-1 (or the pseudogene TRBV3-2) and TRBJ1-1; D is unclear. The CDR3 here is CASSQVRGDEAFF. CDR3 coding DNA: TGTGCCAGCAGCCAAGTACGGGGAGATGAAGCTTTCTTT.